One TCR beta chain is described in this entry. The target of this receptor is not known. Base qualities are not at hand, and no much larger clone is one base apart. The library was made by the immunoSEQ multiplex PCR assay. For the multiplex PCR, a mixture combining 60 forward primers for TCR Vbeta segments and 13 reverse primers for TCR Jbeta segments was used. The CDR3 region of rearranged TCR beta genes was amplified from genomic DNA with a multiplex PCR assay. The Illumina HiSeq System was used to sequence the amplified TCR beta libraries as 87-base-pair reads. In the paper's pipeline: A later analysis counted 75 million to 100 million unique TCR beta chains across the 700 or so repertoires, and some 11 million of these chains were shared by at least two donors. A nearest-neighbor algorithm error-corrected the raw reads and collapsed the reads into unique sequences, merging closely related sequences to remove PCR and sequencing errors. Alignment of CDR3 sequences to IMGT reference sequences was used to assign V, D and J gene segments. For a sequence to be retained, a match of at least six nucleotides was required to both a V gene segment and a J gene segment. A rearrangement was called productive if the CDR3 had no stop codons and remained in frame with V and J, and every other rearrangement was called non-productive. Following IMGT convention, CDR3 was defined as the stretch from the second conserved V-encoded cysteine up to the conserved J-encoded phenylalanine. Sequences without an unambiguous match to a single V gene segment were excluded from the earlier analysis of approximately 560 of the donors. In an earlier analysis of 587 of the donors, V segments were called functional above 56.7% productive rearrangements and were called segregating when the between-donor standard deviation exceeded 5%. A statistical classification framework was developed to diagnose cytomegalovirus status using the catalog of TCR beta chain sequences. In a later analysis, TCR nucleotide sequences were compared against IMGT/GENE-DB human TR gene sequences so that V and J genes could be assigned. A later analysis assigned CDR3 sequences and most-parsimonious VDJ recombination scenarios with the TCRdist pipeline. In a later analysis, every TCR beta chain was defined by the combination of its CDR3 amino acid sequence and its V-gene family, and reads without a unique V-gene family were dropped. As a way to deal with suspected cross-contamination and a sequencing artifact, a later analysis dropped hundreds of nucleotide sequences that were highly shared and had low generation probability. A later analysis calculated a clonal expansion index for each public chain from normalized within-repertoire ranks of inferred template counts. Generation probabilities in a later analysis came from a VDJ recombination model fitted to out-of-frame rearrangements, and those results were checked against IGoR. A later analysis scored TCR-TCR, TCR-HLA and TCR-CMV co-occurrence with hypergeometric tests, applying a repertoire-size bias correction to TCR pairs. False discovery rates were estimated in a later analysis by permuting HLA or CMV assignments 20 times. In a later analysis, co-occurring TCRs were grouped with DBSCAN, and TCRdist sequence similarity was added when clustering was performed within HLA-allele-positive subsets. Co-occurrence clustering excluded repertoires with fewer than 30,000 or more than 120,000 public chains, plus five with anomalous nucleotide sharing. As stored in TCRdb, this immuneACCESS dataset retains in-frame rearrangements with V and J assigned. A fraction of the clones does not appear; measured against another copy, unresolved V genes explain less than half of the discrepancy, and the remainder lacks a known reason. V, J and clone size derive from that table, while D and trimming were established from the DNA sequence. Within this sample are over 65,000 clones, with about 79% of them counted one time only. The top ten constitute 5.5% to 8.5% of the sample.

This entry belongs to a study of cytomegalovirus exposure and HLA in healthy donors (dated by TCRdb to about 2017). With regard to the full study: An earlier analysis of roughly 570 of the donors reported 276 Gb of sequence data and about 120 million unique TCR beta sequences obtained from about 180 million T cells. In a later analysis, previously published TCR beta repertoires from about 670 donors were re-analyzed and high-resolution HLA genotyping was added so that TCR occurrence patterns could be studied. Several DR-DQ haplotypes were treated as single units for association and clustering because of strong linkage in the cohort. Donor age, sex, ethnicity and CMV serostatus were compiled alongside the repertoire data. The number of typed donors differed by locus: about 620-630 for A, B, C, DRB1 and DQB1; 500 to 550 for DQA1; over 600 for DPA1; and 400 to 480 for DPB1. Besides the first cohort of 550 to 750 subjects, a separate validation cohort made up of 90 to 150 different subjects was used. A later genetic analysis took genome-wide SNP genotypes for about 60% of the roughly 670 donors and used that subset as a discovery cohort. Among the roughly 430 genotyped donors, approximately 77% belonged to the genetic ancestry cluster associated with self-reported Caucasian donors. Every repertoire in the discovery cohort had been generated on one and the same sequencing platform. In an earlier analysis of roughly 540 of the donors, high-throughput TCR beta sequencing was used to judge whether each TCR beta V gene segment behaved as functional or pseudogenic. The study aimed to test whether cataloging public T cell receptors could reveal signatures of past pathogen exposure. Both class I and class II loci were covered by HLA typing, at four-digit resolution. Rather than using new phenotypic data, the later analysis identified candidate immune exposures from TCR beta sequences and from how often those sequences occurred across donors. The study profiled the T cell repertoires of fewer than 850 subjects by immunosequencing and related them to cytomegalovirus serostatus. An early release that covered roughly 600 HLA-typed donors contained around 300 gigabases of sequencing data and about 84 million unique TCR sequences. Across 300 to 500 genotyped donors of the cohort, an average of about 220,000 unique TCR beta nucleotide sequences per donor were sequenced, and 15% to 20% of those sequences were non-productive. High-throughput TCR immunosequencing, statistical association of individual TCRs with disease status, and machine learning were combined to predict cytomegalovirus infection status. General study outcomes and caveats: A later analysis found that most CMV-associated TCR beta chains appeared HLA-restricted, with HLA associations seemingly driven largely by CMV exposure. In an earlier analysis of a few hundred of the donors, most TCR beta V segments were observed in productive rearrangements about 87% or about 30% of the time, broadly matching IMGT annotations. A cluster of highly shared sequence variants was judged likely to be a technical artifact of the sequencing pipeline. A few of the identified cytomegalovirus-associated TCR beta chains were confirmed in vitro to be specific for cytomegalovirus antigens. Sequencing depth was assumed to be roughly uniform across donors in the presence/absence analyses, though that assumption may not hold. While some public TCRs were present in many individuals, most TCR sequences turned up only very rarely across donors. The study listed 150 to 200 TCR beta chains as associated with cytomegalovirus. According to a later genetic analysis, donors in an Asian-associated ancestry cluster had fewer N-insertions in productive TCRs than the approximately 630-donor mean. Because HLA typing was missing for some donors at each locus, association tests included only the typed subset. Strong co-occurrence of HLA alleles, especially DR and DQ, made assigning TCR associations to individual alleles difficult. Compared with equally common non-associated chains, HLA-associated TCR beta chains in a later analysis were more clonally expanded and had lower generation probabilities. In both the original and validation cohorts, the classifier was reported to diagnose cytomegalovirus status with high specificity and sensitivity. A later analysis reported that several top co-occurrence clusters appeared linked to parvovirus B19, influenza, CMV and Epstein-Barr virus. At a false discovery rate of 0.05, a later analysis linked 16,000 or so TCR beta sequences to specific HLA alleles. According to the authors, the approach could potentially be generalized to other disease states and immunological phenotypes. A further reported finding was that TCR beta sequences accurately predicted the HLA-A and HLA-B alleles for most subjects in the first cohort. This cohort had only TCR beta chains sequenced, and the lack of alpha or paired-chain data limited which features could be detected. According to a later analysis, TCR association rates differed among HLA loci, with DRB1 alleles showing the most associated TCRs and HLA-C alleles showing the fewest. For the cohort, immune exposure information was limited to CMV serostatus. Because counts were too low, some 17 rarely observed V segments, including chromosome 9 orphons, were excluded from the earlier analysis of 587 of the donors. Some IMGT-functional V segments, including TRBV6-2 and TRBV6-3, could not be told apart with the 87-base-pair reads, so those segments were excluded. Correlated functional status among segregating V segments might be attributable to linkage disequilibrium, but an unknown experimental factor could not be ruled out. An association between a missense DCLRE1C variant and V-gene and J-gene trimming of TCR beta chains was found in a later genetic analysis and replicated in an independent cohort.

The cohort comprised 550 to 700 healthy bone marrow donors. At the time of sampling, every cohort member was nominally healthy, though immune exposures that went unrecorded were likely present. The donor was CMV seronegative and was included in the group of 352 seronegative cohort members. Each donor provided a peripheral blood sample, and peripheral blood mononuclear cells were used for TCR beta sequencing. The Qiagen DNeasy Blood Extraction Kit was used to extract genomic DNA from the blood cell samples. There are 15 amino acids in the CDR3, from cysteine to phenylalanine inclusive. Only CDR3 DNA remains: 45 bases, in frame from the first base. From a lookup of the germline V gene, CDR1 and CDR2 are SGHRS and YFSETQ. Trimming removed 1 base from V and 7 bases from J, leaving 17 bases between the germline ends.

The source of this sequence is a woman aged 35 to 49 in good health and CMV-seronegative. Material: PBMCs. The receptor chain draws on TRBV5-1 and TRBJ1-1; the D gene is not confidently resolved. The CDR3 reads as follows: CASSLISGVGNEAFF. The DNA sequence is TGCGCCAGCAGCTTGATATCCGGCGTGGGCAATGAAGCTTTCTTT. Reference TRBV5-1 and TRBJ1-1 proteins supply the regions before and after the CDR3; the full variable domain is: KAGVTQTPRYLIKTRGQQVTLSCSPISGHRSVSWYQQTPGQGLQFLFEYFSETQRNKGNFPGRFSGRQFSNSRSEMNVSTLELGDSALYLCASSLISGVGNEAFFGQGTRLTVV.